The 9 T cell receptor beta chains in this list originate from one sample, sequenced in a study of CD8 T cells in Susac syndrome. The RNA, about 0.5 to 1 ug, was put through reverse transcription using random hexamers. TCRdb analysed the immunoSEQ multiplex PCR reads with MiXCR anew, one entry per CDR3 protein. The table includes about 250,000 distinct CDR3 sequences, roughly 93% detected once. The sample taken for sequencing was CD4+ T cells from PBMCs. These receptors came from a human donor with multiple sclerosis.

The V and J genes are TRBV20-1 and TRBJ2-5; D uncertain. Trimming pared 4 bases from V and 4 bases from J, leaving 4 bases between. The CDR3 has 10 amino acids. The V gene's germline CDR1 is DFQATT and CDR2 SNEGSKA (reference sequence). The CDR3 region is CSAKRETQYF. The CDR3 DNA reads as TGCAGTGCTAAAAGAGAGACCCAGTACTTC.

V gene TRBV28 combines with J gene TRBJ2-5; TRBD2 aligns across 7 bases. CDR3 length: 16 residues. Losses at the gene ends were 5 bases for V and 2 bases for J; bases not matched to a gene: 11. Germline V gene sequence: CDR1 MDHEN, CDR2 SYDVKM. CDR3 sequence (DNA): TGTGCCAGCAGTGGCGATGGCGGGGGAGTTCAAGAGACCCAGTACTTC. Translating it yields CASSGDGGGVQETQYF. Full variable domain (outside the CDR3, taken from reference TRBV28 and TRBJ2-5): DVKVTQSSRYLVKRTGEKVFLECVQDMDHENMFWYRQDPGLGLRLIYFSYDVKMKEKGDIPEGYSVSREKKERFSLILESASTNQTSMYLCASSGDGGGVQETQYFGPGTRLLVL.

V is TRBV4-1 and J is TRBJ1-2; 9 nucleotides match TRBD1. Unmatched junction bases numbered 6, after V lost 0 bases and J lost 4 bases. This CDR3 has 16 residues. CDR1 is MGHRA, CDR2 YSYEKL, per germline. The DNA of the CDR3 is TGCGCCAGCAGCCAAGACCGGACAGGGGCCCCCTATGGCTACACCTTC. The encoded protein is CASSQDRTGAPYGYTF.

This chain links TRBV29-1 with TRBJ2-5; 9 bases are shared with TRBD1. This CDR3 has 13 residues. With 4 bases clipped from V and 3 bases from J, the junction kept 3 bases outside the gene matches. Germline values: CDR1 SQVTM, CDR2 ANQGSEA. The CDR3 region is CSVVTGGEETQYF. The DNA for the CDR3 is TGCAGCGTTGTAACAGGGGGCGAAGAGACCCAGTACTTC.

A word on this clonotype: Germline is not matched at one junction end, which may reflect a read error. V is TRBV6-1 and J is TRBJ1-5, with TRBD1 matching over 7 bases. There are 15 residues in the CDR3. The germline V gene encodes CDR1 MNHNS and CDR2 SASEGT. The CDR3 loop reads CASSKATGVTQPQHF. For the CDR3, the DNA is TGTGCCAGCAGTAAAGCCACAGGGGTAACTCAGCCCCAGCATTTT.

The chain joins TRBV6-1 to TRBJ1-2; TRBD1 might be the D (5 bases). Trimming shortened V by 0 bases and J by 4 bases, and 15 bases separated the two germline ends. The germline gives CDR1 MNHNS, CDR2 SASEGT. The CDR3 totals 16 residues. Written as DNA, the CDR3 is TGTGCCAGCAGTGAAGCGGTTACCGGGGCGGTCTATGGCTACACCTTC. This sequence encodes CASSEAVTGAVYGYTF.

This clonotype has only one observation. The chain is built from TRBV6-5 and TRBJ1-4; perhaps TRBD1 as D (5 bases). The V gene's germline CDR1 is MNHEY and CDR2 SVGAGI. V was pared by 0 bases and J by 7 bases, with 12 bases between. The CDR3 runs 15 residues. CDR3 sequence: CASSYSGTFGEKLFF. CDR3 sequence (DNA): TGTGCCAGCAGTTACTCGGGGACGTTTGGTGAAAAACTGTTTTTT.

The rearrangement links TRBV24-1 to TRBJ2-6; D is possibly TRBD1 (5 bases). The V gene's germline CDR1 is KGHDR and CDR2 SFDVKD. The CDR3 has 16 amino acids. V was trimmed by 5 bases and J by 0 bases, leaving 10 bases between them. The CDR3 DNA is TGTGCCACCAGTGTTAAGACAGTCTCTGGGGCCAACGTCCTGACTTTC. Its protein is CATSVKTVSGANVLTF.

This chain connects TRBV6-4 to TRBJ2-5; 14 bases are a match to TRBD2. This CDR3 is 17 amino acids long. From germline, CDR1 is MRHNA and CDR2 SNTAGT. Trimming at V came to 3 bases and at J to 5 bases, leaving 8 bases not matched to a gene. The CDR3 spells CASSDRGLAGEFETQYF. The CDR3 region has the DNA TGTGCCAGCAGTGATAGGGGACTAGCGGGAGAGTTTGAGACCCAGTACTTC.